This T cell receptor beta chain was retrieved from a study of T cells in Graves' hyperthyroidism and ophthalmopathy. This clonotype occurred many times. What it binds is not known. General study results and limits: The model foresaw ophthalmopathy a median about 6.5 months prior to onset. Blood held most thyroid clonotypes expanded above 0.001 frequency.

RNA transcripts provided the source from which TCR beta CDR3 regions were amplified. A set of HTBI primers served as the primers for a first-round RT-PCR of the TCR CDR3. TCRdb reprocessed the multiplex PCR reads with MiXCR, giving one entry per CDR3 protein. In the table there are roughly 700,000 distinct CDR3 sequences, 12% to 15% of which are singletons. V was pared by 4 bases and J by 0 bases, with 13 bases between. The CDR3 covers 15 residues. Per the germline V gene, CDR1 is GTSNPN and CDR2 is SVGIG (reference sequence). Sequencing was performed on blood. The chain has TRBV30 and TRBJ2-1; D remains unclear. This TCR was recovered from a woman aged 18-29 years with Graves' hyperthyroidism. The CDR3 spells CAWTAGRFSYNEQFF. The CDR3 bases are TGTGCCTGGACAGCCGGCAGGTTCTCCTACAATGAGCAGTTCTTC. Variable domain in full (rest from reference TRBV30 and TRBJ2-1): SQTIHQWPATLVQPVGSPLSLECTVEGTSNPNLYWYRQAAGRGLQLLFYSVGIGQISSEVPQNLSASRPQDRQFILSSKKLLLSDSGFYLCAWTAGRFSYNEQFFGPGTRLTVL.